This T cell receptor (beta chain) was sequenced in a study of technical replicates of blood from a few donors. CDR3 length: 13 amino acids. The germline CDR1 and CDR2 sequences are SEHNR and FQNEAQ (reference sequence). V lost 2 bases and J lost 6, with 9 bases in between. Generated by immunoSEQ multiplex PCR, the TCRdb table keeps only in-frame clones and is missing some. The sample carries around 90,000 clones, 85% to 95% recorded once. The chain carries TRBV7-9 and TRBJ2-3, with D maybe TRBD1 (6 bases). This clonotype was sampled from a human donor in good health. The specimen was T cells isolated from PBMCs. CDR3 sequence: CASSLNGGDTQYF. CDR3 DNA sequence: TGTGCCAGCAGCTTAAATGGGGGCGATACGCAGTATTTT. Full variable domain (missing parts from reference TRBV7-9 and TRBJ2-3): DTGVSQNPRHKITKRGQNVTFRCDPISEHNRLYWYRQTLGQGPEFLTYFQNEAQLEKSRLLSDRFSAERPKGSFSTLEIQRTEQGDSAMYLCASSLNGGDTQYFGPGTRLTVL.